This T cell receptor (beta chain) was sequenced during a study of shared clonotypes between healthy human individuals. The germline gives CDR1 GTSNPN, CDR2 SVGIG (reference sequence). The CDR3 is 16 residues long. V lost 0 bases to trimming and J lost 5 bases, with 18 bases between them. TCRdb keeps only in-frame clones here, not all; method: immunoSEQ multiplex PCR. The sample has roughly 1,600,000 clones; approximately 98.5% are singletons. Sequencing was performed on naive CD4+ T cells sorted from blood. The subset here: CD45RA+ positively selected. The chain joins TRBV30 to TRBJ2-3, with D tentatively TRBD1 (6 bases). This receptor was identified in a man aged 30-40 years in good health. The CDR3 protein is CAWSVSPGVLGDTQYF. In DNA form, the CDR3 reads TGTGCCTGGAGTGTGTCCCCAGGGGTGTTAGGAGATACGCAGTATTTT.